Sequencing of this T cell receptor (beta chain) was carried out in a study of T cells in Graves' hyperthyroidism and ophthalmopathy. Whole-study context: The initial diagnosis was the point when peripheral blood was collected, ahead of any treatment. Study findings and constraints: In the analysis, a 13 V-J model separated ophthalmopathy from stable hyperthyroidism.

The CDR3 runs 13 residues. V lost 6 bases to trimming and J lost 1 base, with 13 bases between them. From germline, CDR1 is DFQATT and CDR2 SNEGSKA (reference sequence). TCR beta CDR3 region amplification was performed from RNA transcripts. TCR CDR3 regions were first amplified by RT-PCR with HTBI primers. TCRdb reprocessed the multiplex PCR reads via MiXCR and lists one record per CDR3 protein. The table includes some 600,000 distinct CDR3 sequences, around 13% detected once. First hyperthyroidism diagnosis is when the blood sample was obtained, before any ophthalmopathy symptoms. As concerns this clonotype: What it recognizes is unknown.

Sequences were obtained from blood. The rearrangement uses TRBV20-1 and TRBJ2-7; D remains ambiguous. This sequence was found in a woman in her twenties or thirties with Graves' hyperthyroidism that later progressed to Graves' ophthalmopathy. DNA for the CDR3: TGCAGTGCCCCGCCGATAGAATCCTACGAGCAGTACTTC. As protein: CSAPPIESYEQYF.